The 27 T cell receptor beta chains listed next were all sequenced from one sample in a study of graft-versus-host responses after intestinal transplantation (dated by TCRdb to about 2021). Preparation of the library involved the immunoSEQ multiplex PCR assay. Sourced from immuneACCESS, this table was stored by TCRdb with only in-frame sequences that have V and J called. A share of the clones is absent; for the studies checked, an unresolved V gene accounts for under half, and the remainder has no known explanation. The sample includes 11,000 or so clones, with about 80% observed a single time. The ten top clones hold around 34% of the sample. The material was PBMCs, obtained roughly 74 weeks after intestinal transplant. The receptors shown here come from a human patient who received an intestinal transplant, so some T cells may come from the graft donor.

The J gene is TRBJ1-2, the V gene TRBV5-1, with TRBD1 matching 7 bases. The CDR3 totals 17 residues. Trimming removed 4 bases from V and 4 bases from J; junction bases left unmatched: 16. CDR1 is SGHRS and CDR2 is YFSETQ in the germline V gene. The chain's CDR3 is CASSHRQGLGGSYGYTF. CDR3 nucleotide sequence: TGCGCCAGCAGCCACCGACAGGGCCTGGGGGGGAGCTATGGCTACACCTTC. The variable domain in full, with the rest retrieved from reference TRBV5-1 and TRBJ1-2, is KAGVTQTPRYLIKTRGQQVTLSCSPISGHRSVSWYQQTPGQGLQFLFEYFSETQRNKGNFPGRFSGRQFSNSRSEMNVSTLELGDSALYLCASSHRQGLGGSYGYTFGSGTRLTVV.

V gene TRBV6-4 combines with J gene TRBJ2-3, with 9 bases that match TRBD2. With 2 bases clipped from V and 4 bases from J, the junction kept 10 bases outside the gene matches. The CDR3 covers 17 residues. Germline V gene lookup returns CDR1 MRHNA and CDR2 SNTAGT. The CDR3 bases are TGTGCCAGCAGTGACCTCGGTATAGCGGGAGACGCAGATACGCAGTATTTT. Translating it yields CASSDLGIAGDADTQYF.

The chain uses TRBV7-3 and TRBJ1-5, with a weak D call TRBD1 (6 bases). Germline CDR1 and CDR2: SGHTA and FQGTGA. Trimming took 5 bases from V and 5 from J, leaving 13 bases between them. The CDR3 is 14 amino acids. The CDR3 sequence: CASSPGAPYQPQHF. CDR3 DNA: TGTGCCAGCAGCCCAGGGGCCCCCTATCAGCCCCAGCATTTT. Looking up the rest from reference TRBV7-3 and TRBJ1-5 gives the full variable domain: GAGVSQTPSNKVTEKGKYVELRCDPISGHTALYWYRQSLGQGPEFLIYFQGTGAADDSGLPNDRFFAVRPEGSVSTLKIQRTERGDSAVYLCASSPGAPYQPQHFGDGTRLSIL.

In its sample, this clone was seen a few times. The rearrangement links TRBV6-5 to TRBJ1-1, with a weak D call TRBD1 (6 bases). V was clipped by 6 bases and J by 8 bases, with 16 bases between them. Germline V gene sequence: CDR1 MNHEY, CDR2 SVGAGI. CDR3 length: 13 residues. CDR3 sequence: CASSPGQYLEAFF. The CDR3 region has the DNA TGTGCCAGCAGCCCAGGACAGTATCTCGAAGCTTTCTTT.

The chain links TRBV11-2 to TRBJ2-1; TRBD2 might be the D (5 bases). V shed 1 base and J shed 7 bases, with 5 bases lying between them. The germline CDR1 and CDR2 sequences are SGHAT and FQNNGV. The CDR3 totals 12 residues. CDR3 sequence reads: CASSLAGNEQFF. In DNA, the CDR3 is TGTGCCAGCAGCTTAGCGGGAAATGAGCAGTTCTTC.

The chain couples TRBV6-6 to TRBJ2-3, with D possibly TRBD2 on 5 matching bases. Germline lookup yields CDR1 MNHNY and CDR2 SVGAGI (reference sequence). This CDR3 has 13 residues. V was cut by 6 bases and J by 6 bases, with 13 bases left in between. In DNA form, the CDR3 reads TGTGCCAGCAGCCGGGGAATCGGGGATACGCAGTATTTT. Protein: CASSRGIGDTQYF.

The V call is TRBV7-9, the J call TRBJ1-4; D is perhaps TRBD1 (5 bases). V shed 3 bases and J shed 7 bases, with 9 bases lying between them. Germline V gene lookup returns CDR1 SEHNR and CDR2 FQNEAQ (reference sequence). The CDR3 is 13 amino acids. CDR3 sequence (DNA): TGTGCCAGCAGCTTCCTCGGGGGTGAAAAACTGTTTTTT. Amino acid sequence: CASSFLGGEKLFF. The whole variable domain, filled in from reference TRBV7-9 and TRBJ1-4, reads DTGVSQNPRHKITKRGQNVTFRCDPISEHNRLYWYRQTLGQGPEFLTYFQNEAQLEKSRLLSDRFSAERPKGSFSTLEIQRTEQGDSAMYLCASSFLGGEKLFFGSGTQLSVL.

The chain uses TRBV15 and TRBJ2-3; D unresolved. The ends were cut back, 0 bases at V and 6 bases at J, with 10 bases in the middle. The CDR3 is 14 residues long. Per germline, CDR1 LNHNV and CDR2 YYDKDF (reference sequence). The chain's CDR3 is CATSRDDTSDTQYF. The CDR3 DNA is TGTGCCACCAGCAGAGACGATACGTCCGATACGCAGTATTTT. Full variable domain (missing parts from reference TRBV15 and TRBJ2-3): DAMVIQNPRYQVTQFGKPVTLSCSQTLNHNVMYWYQQKSSQAPKLLFHYYDKDFNNEADTPDNFQSRRPNTSFCFLDIRSPGLGDTAMYLCATSRDDTSDTQYFGPGTRLTVL.

This clone was seen only once. The rearrangement uses TRBV10-2 and TRBJ2-7, with 7 bases lining up with TRBD1. V was pared by 6 bases and J by 3 bases, with 8 bases of the junction left unmatched. The CDR3 extends over 14 amino acids. The germline V gene encodes CDR1 WSHSY and CDR2 SAAADI. CDR3 sequence reads: CASSEGQSYYEQYF. CDR3 coding DNA: TGCGCCAGCAGCGAGGGACAGTCCTACTACGAGCAGTACTTC.

The J gene is TRBJ2-7, the V gene TRBV10-1; 7 bases agree with TRBD1. Germline trimming cut 0 bases from V and 3 bases from J; bases unmatched to any gene: 2. From germline, CDR1 is WNHNN and CDR2 SYGVQD (reference sequence). CDR3 length: 14 amino acids. CDR3 protein: CASSESGQSYEQYF. The CDR3 nucleotides read TGCGCCAGCAGTGAGTCGGGACAGAGCTACGAGCAGTACTTC.

This chain connects TRBV6-1 to TRBJ2-4; D perhaps matches TRBD2 (7 bases). The CDR3 is 18 amino acids. The V gene lost 1 base and the J gene lost 8 bases, with 24 bases spanning the gap. Germline values: CDR1 MNHNS, CDR2 SASEGT. CDR3 nucleotide sequence: TGTGCCAGCAGTGAAGTTTACCCCGCGGCGGGGGCGCTTGACATTCAGTACTTC. Residues: CASSEVYPAAGALDIQYF.

V and J are TRBV6-1 and TRBJ2-7; a possible D gene is TRBD1 (5 bases). V was cut by 3 bases and J by 2 bases, with 8 bases left in between. In germline, CDR1 is MNHNS, CDR2 SASEGT. The CDR3 loop spans 13 amino acids. CDR3 sequence reads: CASSEGPPYEQYF. The DNA for the CDR3 is TGTGCCAGCAGTGAGGGGCCCCCCTACGAGCAGTACTTC.

This chain joins TRBV11-2 and TRBJ1-6, with D uncertain. Germline V CDR1 and CDR2: SGHAT, FQNNGV. The CDR3 has 16 residues. Trimming pared 1 base from V and 0 bases from J, leaving 7 bases between. DNA for the CDR3: TGTGCCAGCAGCTTAGTTTTTGGCTCCTATAATTCACCCCTCCACTTT. Protein sequence: CASSLVFGSYNSPLHF. The whole variable domain, remainder taken from reference TRBV11-2 and TRBJ1-6, is EAGVAQSPRYKIIEKRQSVAFWCNPISGHATLYWYQQILGQGPKLLIQFQNNGVVDDSQLPKDRFSAERLKGVDSTLKIQPAKLEDSAVYLCASSLVFGSYNSPLHFGNGTRLTVT.

The chain employs TRBV18 and TRBJ1-3; D remains ambiguous. V was cut by 4 bases and J by 0 bases, with 10 bases left in between. CDR3 size: 15 residues. Germline V gene sequence: CDR1 KGHSH, CDR2 LQKENI. CDR3 protein: CASSLSTSSGNTIYF. The CDR3 bases are TGTGCCAGCTCACTATCCACGAGCTCTGGAAACACCATATATTTT.

This sequence joins TRBV5-4 and TRBJ2-1; the match to TRBD2 covers 10 bases. The CDR3 is 17 residues long. Germline V CDR1 and CDR2: SGHNT, YYREEE (reference sequence). V gave up 2 bases and J gave up 4 bases; unmatched junction bases: 9. In nucleotides, the CDR3 is TGTGCCAGCAGCTTTACTGGACTAGCGGCGATTTACAATGAGCAGTTCTTC. Translated: CASSFTGLAAIYNEQFF.

The gene calls are TRBV5-1 and TRBJ2-2; D may correspond to TRBD1 or TRBD2 (5 bases each). V was shortened by 1 base and J by 6 bases, with 16 bases between the two germline ends. In germline, CDR1 is SGHRS, CDR2 YFSETQ. This CDR3 is built from 16 residues. The CDR3 DNA sequence: TGCGCCAGCAGCTTGTTCGGGACCCCGAGGGCCGGGGAGCTGTTTTTT. Encoded protein: CASSLFGTPRAGELFF.

V and J are TRBV30 and TRBJ2-7; the D gene is possibly TRBD1 (5 bases). V was clipped by 3 bases and J by 3 bases, with 24 bases between them. The CDR3 sequence is 17 residues long. From germline, CDR1 is GTSNPN and CDR2 SVGIG (reference sequence). As DNA, the CDR3 is TGTGCCTGGAGGGGCTGGGGCCTGGCAGGCGAATACTACGAGCAGTACTTC. Amino acid sequence: CAWRGWGLAGEYYEQYF.

V and J are TRBV12-2 and TRBJ1-3. TRBV12-2 is deemed a pseudogene. The CDR3 runs to 20 residues. CDR3 sequence reads: CASRLSPSLVGPLGGNTIYF. CDR3 nucleotide sequence: TGTGCAAGTCGCTTAAGCCCATCCTTAGTAGGGCCACTAGGGGGGAACACCATATATTTT.

This clone was counted a single time. The rearrangement joins TRBV6-1 to TRBJ1-4, with D possibly TRBD1 on 5 matching bases. Germline CDR1 reads MNHNS; CDR2 reads SASEGT. The V gene lost 5 bases and the J gene lost 8 bases, with 15 bases spanning the gap. This CDR3 comprises 14 residues. CDR3 DNA: TGTGCCAGCAGTCGACAGCGGATGGGAGAAAAACTGTTTTTT. It encodes CASSRQRMGEKLFF.

This clone was recorded a few times. This chain's CDR3 is CAWSPAGTFSGNTIYF. In DNA, the CDR3 is TGTGCCTGGAGTCCCGCCGGGACTTTCTCTGGAAACACCATATATTTT. The rearrangement uses TRBV30 and TRBJ1-3; D is possibly TRBD1 (5 bases). The V gene's germline CDR1 is GTSNPN and CDR2 SVGIG (reference sequence). The V end lost 2 bases, the J end lost 0 bases, and 14 bases lay between the germline ends. The CDR3 is 16 amino acids.

This clone was seen a few times. The chain recombines TRBV15 with TRBJ2-6; the D gene could be TRBD1 or TRBD2 (5 bases each). This CDR3 is 19 amino acids long. Germline CDR1 is LNHNV and CDR2 is YYDKDF (reference sequence). Trimming shortened V by 8 bases and J by 0 bases, and 23 bases separated the two germline ends. CDR3 nucleotide sequence: TGTGCCACCCTCGGGGCTTCCAGGGAGCAGCCCTCTGGGGCCAACGTCCTGACTTTC. This sequence encodes CATLGASREQPSGANVLTF.

The genes are TRBV6-5 and TRBJ1-3; D gene uncertain. Trimming pared 5 bases from V and 0 bases from J, leaving 11 bases between. This CDR3 has 15 residues. Per germline, CDR1 MNHEY and CDR2 SVGAGI. In nucleotides, the CDR3 is TGTGCCAGCAGTGTAAACGCAATCTCTGGAAACACCATATATTTT. The encoded protein is CASSVNAISGNTIYF.

The chain carries TRBV28 and TRBJ2-1; D is unclear. Germline V lookup: CDR1 MDHEN, CDR2 SYDVKM. This CDR3 has 14 residues. V lost 10 bases, J lost 2 bases, and 15 bases lay in between. DNA for the CDR3: TGTGCCACCTATACTACCTCTACCTACAATGAGCAGTTCTTC. Protein product: CATYTTSTYNEQFF.

The chain is built from TRBV6-6 and TRBJ1-2; a possible D gene is TRBD1 (5 bases). The ends were cut back, 7 bases at V and 4 bases at J, with 19 bases in the middle. Germline V gene sequence: CDR1 MNHNY, CDR2 SVGAGI (reference sequence). The CDR3 is made up of 15 amino acids. CDR3 sequence: CASIPQLGGGYGYTF. The CDR3 DNA reads as TGTGCCAGCATACCCCAGCTGGGGGGGGGCTATGGCTACACCTTC.

This rearrangement joins TRBV11-2 to TRBJ2-1, with D possibly being TRBD2 (6 bases). Germline V gives CDR1 SGHAT, CDR2 FQNNGV. This CDR3 comprises 14 residues. Trimming cost V 5 bases and J 7 bases, with 15 bases left between them. CDR3 region: CASSPWDSGNEQFF. The CDR3 DNA reads TGTGCCAGCAGCCCCTGGGACTCAGGGAATGAGCAGTTCTTC.

J is TRBJ2-1 and V is TRBV5-1; the D gene is possibly TRBD2 (6 bases). Trimming removed 2 bases from V and 4 bases from J, with 13 bases in between. This CDR3 is built from 15 residues. In germline, CDR1 is SGHRS, CDR2 YFSETQ. The CDR3 protein is CASSLSGLSYNEQFF. The CDR3 nucleotides are TGCGCCAGCAGCTTAAGCGGACTATCGTACAATGAGCAGTTCTTC. The variable domain in full, with the rest retrieved from reference TRBV5-1 and TRBJ2-1, is KAGVTQTPRYLIKTRGQQVTLSCSPISGHRSVSWYQQTPGQGLQFLFEYFSETQRNKGNFPGRFSGRQFSNSRSEMNVSTLELGDSALYLCASSLSGLSYNEQFFGPGTRLTVL.

This sequence joins TRBV7-9 and TRBJ2-3; no clear D gene. CDR3 size: 11 residues. With 5 bases removed from V and 2 bases from J, the gap between germline ends came to 2 bases. The germline CDR1 and CDR2 sequences are SEHNR and FQNEAQ (reference sequence). CDR3 sequence reads: CASSLTDTQYF. For the CDR3, the DNA is TGTGCCAGCAGCCTCACAGATACGCAGTATTTT.